The 17 T cell receptor beta chains below all came from one sample that was sequenced in a study of T cells in Graves' hyperthyroidism and ophthalmopathy. Using RNA transcripts as the source, TCR beta CDR3 regions were amplified. The HTBI primer set drove a first-round RT-PCR of the TCR CDR3. TCRdb passed the multiplex PCR reads through MiXCR, listing each CDR3 protein once. The sample has fewer than 350,000 distinct CDR3 sequences; roughly 14% are singletons. Sequenced sample: blood. These receptors originate from a woman aged 25 to 39 with Graves' hyperthyroidism that later progressed to Graves' ophthalmopathy.

CDR3 region: CASWGRAGANVLTF. The CDR3 bases are TGTGCCAGCTGGGGGAGGGCCGGGGCCAACGTCCTGACTTTC. This rearrangement joins TRBV27 to TRBJ2-6; TRBD2 aligns across 7 bases. Per germline, CDR1 MNHEY and CDR2 SMNVEV (reference sequence). The CDR3 loop spans 14 amino acids. Unmatched junction bases numbered 5, after V lost 8 bases and J lost 4 bases.

This clonotype has ten or more counts. Here the CDR3 reads CASSRSGDQPQHF. CDR3 bases: TGTGCCAGCTCACGGTCAGGGGATCAGCCCCAGCATTTT. The gene calls are TRBV18 and TRBJ1-5; tentative D call: TRBD1 (6 bases). V gave up 4 bases and J gave up 5 bases, with 9 bases separating them. Germline CDR1 KGHSH, CDR2 LQKENI. This CDR3 spans 13 amino acids.

The chain employs TRBV29-1 and TRBJ1-2; 7 positions match TRBD1. The CDR3 sequence is 13 residues long. V lost 6 bases and J lost 3; bases outside the gene matches: 7. Germline V lookup: CDR1 SQVTM, CDR2 ANQGSEA. This chain's CDR3 is CSVGTGEDYGYTF. CDR3 bases: TGCAGCGTGGGAACAGGGGAGGACTATGGCTACACCTTC. The full variable domain, its missing parts supplied by reference TRBV29-1 and TRBJ1-2, is SAVISQKPSRDICQRGTSLTIQCQVDSQVTMMFWYRQQPGQSLTLIATANQGSEATYESGFVIDKFPISRPNLTFSTLTVSNMSPEDSSIYLCSVGTGEDYGYTFGSGTRLTVV.

This clonotype was counted a few times. The chain couples TRBV12-3 or TRBV12-4 to TRBJ2-7, with 12 bases matching TRBD2. With V trimmed by 2 bases and J by 8 bases, 7 bases remained unmatched. CDR3 length: 15 residues. The CDR3 spells CASSLLLAGGLQQYF. CDR3 in DNA: TGTGCCAGCAGTTTACTGCTAGCGGGAGGGCTGCAGCAGTACTTC.

In its sample, this clonotype was seen many times. V is TRBV2 and J is TRBJ1-1; D not certain. The CDR3 sequence is 14 residues long. The V end was cut by 6 bases, the J end by 0 bases, with 11 bases between. Germline assignment: CDR1 SNHLY and CDR2 FYNNEI. CDR3 sequence (DNA): TGTGCCAGCAGCGTCCGCACAGTGAACACTGAAGCTTTCTTT. It specifies CASSVRTVNTEAFF.

This clonotype was seen ten or more times. The rearrangement links TRBV28 to TRBJ2-7; TRBD2 matches 9 bases. This CDR3 is 15 amino acids long. V shed 6 bases and J 2 bases; nucleotides not matched to a gene: 8. Germline V lookup: CDR1 MDHEN, CDR2 SYDVKM. The CDR3 reads CASRTGTSNPYEQYF. As DNA, the CDR3 is TGTGCCAGCAGAACCGGGACTAGCAACCCCTACGAGCAGTACTTC.

The genes are TRBV7-9 and TRBJ2-7; D might be TRBD1 (5 bases). The CDR3 spans 17 residues. The V end was cut by 0 bases, the J end by 2 bases, with 17 bases between. The V gene's germline CDR1 is SEHNR and CDR2 FQNEAQ (reference sequence). CDR3 sequence (DNA): TGTGCCAGCAGCTTAGCCCGCCTGGGGCTCTCCCCCTACGAGCAGTACTTC. The encoded protein is CASSLARLGLSPYEQYF.

This clonotype turned up a few times. Given a much more abundant clone one base away, this may be a read error. This chain connects TRBV5-1 to TRBJ2-5; D not resolved. This CDR3 has 13 residues. Germline CDR1 and CDR2: SGHRS and YFSETQ. Here the CDR3 DNA reads TGCGCCAGCAGCTTTCCTAGTCAAGAGACCCAGCACTTC. This codes for CASSFPSQETQHF.

This clonotype has a handful of counts. The rearrangement links TRBV20-1 to TRBJ1-2; perhaps TRBD1 as D (5 bases). The V end lost 4 bases, the J end lost 5 bases, and 14 bases lay between the germline ends. The CDR3 has 13 amino acids. In germline, CDR1 is DFQATT, CDR2 SNEGSKA (reference sequence). CDR3 DNA sequence: TGCAGTGCTAAAGACAGAGATAAATATGGCTACACCTTC. Its translation is CSAKDRDKYGYTF.

The sample holds many counts of this clonotype. The chain has TRBV3-1 and TRBJ2-3, with 11 bases fitting TRBD2. Per germline, CDR1 LGHDT and CDR2 YNNKEL (reference sequence). V was clipped by 0 bases and J by 5 bases; unmatched bases: 7. The CDR3 runs 17 residues. The CDR3 nucleotides read TGTGCCAGCAGCCAAGATCAACTAGCGGGAGTTCAAGATACGCAGTATTTT. Translated: CASSQDQLAGVQDTQYF.

The chain's CDR3 is CASSLSGALADTQYF. CDR3 in DNA: TGTGCCAGCAGCTTATCCGGGGCTTTGGCAGATACGCAGTATTTT. The chain links TRBV5-4 to TRBJ2-3; perhaps D is TRBD1 or TRBD2 (5 bases each). Germline CDR1 and CDR2: SGHNT and YYREEE (reference sequence). The CDR3 consists of 15 residues. With 2 bases removed from V and 4 bases from J, the gap between germline ends came to 14 bases.

This clonotype was found a few times. Possible read error: a much larger clone is one base away. CDR3: CASSRRGVSCSNQPQHF. The DNA for the CDR3 is TGTGCCAGCAGCCGGAGAGGGGTCTCCTGTAGCAATCAGCCCCAGCATTTT. The chain employs TRBV28 and TRBJ1-5; tentative D call: TRBD1 (5 bases). CDR1 MDHEN and CDR2 SYDVKM come from the germline V gene. V lost 6 bases and J 0 bases, leaving 18 bases between the germline ends. The CDR3 contains 17 residues. The full variable domain, its missing parts supplied by reference TRBV28 and TRBJ1-5, is DVKVTQSSRYLVKRTGEKVFLECVQDMDHENMFWYRQDPGLGLRLIYFSYDVKMKEKGDIPEGYSVSREKKERFSLILESASTNQTSMYLCASSRRGVSCSNQPQHFGDGTRLSIL.

J is TRBJ1-6 and V is TRBV27, with D maybe TRBD1 (6 bases). V lost 7 bases and J lost 10, with 17 bases in between. Germline lookup yields CDR1 MNHEY and CDR2 SMNVEV (reference sequence). The CDR3 is 14 amino acids. CDR3 DNA sequence: TGTGCCAGCACGCGTCAGGGGCTAGGGTCACCCCTCCACTTT. Translation: CASTRQGLGSPLHF.

This clonotype occurred many times. The V and J genes are TRBV3-1 and TRBJ1-4; 8 nucleotides agree with TRBD1. The CDR3 is 15 amino acids. Per the germline V gene, CDR1 is LGHDT and CDR2 is YNNKEL (reference sequence). The trim removed 2 bases at V and 2 bases at J, leaving 1 base unmatched. The CDR3, as DNA: TGTGCCAGCAGCCAAAGGACAGGGACTAATGAAAAACTGTTTTTT. Translating gives CASSQRTGTNEKLFF.

V gene TRBV4-3 combines with J gene TRBJ2-3; 10 bases agree with TRBD2. The CDR3 spans 19 residues. Germline CDR1 LGHNA, CDR2 YSLEER. V shed 0 bases and J 2 bases; nucleotides not matched to a gene: 11. The DNA for the CDR3 is TGCGCCAGCAGCCAAGATCGTTCGGCTAGCGGGAGAAACACAGATACGCAGTATTTT. It translates to CASSQDRSASGRNTDTQYF.

This clonotype has just a few counts. In DNA form, the CDR3 reads TGCGCCAGCAGCCAGGAAAATTGGGGCAGATCCTACGAGCAGTACTTC. It yields the protein CASSQENWGRSYEQYF. V and J are TRBV4-1 and TRBJ2-7, with D maybe TRBD1 (5 bases). This CDR3 is built from 16 residues. Germline V gene sequence: CDR1 MGHRA, CDR2 YSYEKL. The V end lost 3 bases, the J end lost 1 base, and 16 bases lay between the germline ends.

There are a few counts of this clonotype. This chain uses TRBV4-3 with TRBJ1-1, with D possibly TRBD1 on 5 matching bases. Trimming took 8 bases from V and 10 from J, leaving 17 bases between them. The germline V gene encodes CDR1 LGHNA and CDR2 YSLEER. The CDR3 is made up of 12 amino acids. Here the CDR3 DNA reads TGCGCCAGCGGAGGGGAGGGGCGCACAGCTTTCTTT. It specifies CASGGEGRTAFF.